The clone carrying this T cell receptor (beta chain) qualifies as large. Germline-derived CDR1 and CDR2 are MDHEN and SYDVKM. V was clipped by 6 bases and J by 3 bases, with 11 bases between them. This CDR3 is 13 amino acids long. TCRdb itself ran the reads through MiXCR, one entry per CDR3 protein. The table has approximately 2,000 distinct CDR3 sequences, around 16% seen once. This sample was included in a study of liver allograft versus peripheral blood T cells. Study-wide context: The study compared liver allograft T cell receptor repertoires against peripheral blood repertoires of liver transplant recipients.

The chain couples TRBV28 to TRBJ1-2, with D maybe TRBD1 (5 bases). This sequence originates from a human patient who had a liver transplant. Some T cells may trace back to the graft donor. CDR3 nucleotide sequence: TGTGCCAGCAGGGACGGGGGGGACTATGGCTACACCTTC. It encodes CASRDGGDYGYTF.